A selection of T cell receptor beta chains follows, all from one sample in a study of shared clonotypes between healthy human individuals. Assay: immunoSEQ multiplex PCR; the TCRdb copy retains only in-frame clones and omits some. The sample comprises over a million clones, 78% of which are singletons, and 0.61% rests with the top ten. Sequencing used memory CD4+ T cells from PBMCs. Source of these receptors: a man younger than 35 in good health. Some clones in this sample may be carry-over from other donors' samples. The CDR3 runs from the conserved cysteine through the conserved F or W. D genes are given only for firm matches. For some rows the clone size is stated as once, few or many, or as a class when expanded; others skip it.

cdr3_aa,cdr3_nt,d_call,j_call,clone_size,v_call
CASSSTSGSHEQYF,TGCGCCAGCAGCTCGACTAGCGGGAGTCACGAGCAGTACTTC,TRBD2,TRBJ2-7,NA,TRBV5-1
CASSQGQGLGYEQYF,TGTGCCAGCAGCCAAGGACAGGGCCTAGGCTACGAGCAGTACTTC,TRBD1,TRBJ2-7,NA,TRBV14
CASDKGQHTDTQYF,TGTGCCAGCGATAAGGGACAGCACACAGATACGCAGTATTTT,TRBD1,TRBJ2-3,NA,TRBV27
CASSMNSRGSNQPQHF,TGTGCCAGCAGTATGAATTCGAGGGGAAGCAATCAGCCCCAGCATTTT,NA,TRBJ1-5,NA,TRBV2
CAWTGGYIQYF,TGTGCCTGGACAGGGGGATACATTCAGTACTTC,TRBD1,TRBJ2-4,NA,TRBV30
CAISPSAGGVETQYF,TGTGCCATCAGTCCCTCGGCGGGAGGGGTAGAGACCCAGTACTTC,TRBD2,TRBJ2-5,NA,TRBV10-3
CASSYSGRVSYEQYF,TGTGCCAGCAGTTACTCGGGCAGGGTGAGCTACGAGCAGTACTTC,NA,TRBJ2-7,NA,TRBV6-5
CASSAGTSIHEQYF,TGCGCCAGCAGTGCCGGGACTAGTATCCACGAGCAGTACTTC,TRBD2,TRBJ2-7,few,TRBV10-1
CSVGTSGETQYF,TGCAGCGTTGGGACTAGCGGAGAGACCCAGTACTTC,TRBD2,TRBJ2-5,few,TRBV29-1
CASSLAGRGPLGNEQFF,TGTGCCAGCAGCTTAGCGGGCAGGGGGCCCCTTGGCAATGAGCAGTTCTTC,TRBD1,TRBJ2-1,NA,TRBV7-9
CAWTRGLSSYEQYF,TGTGCCTGGACCCGGGGCCTGAGCTCCTACGAGCAGTACTTC,NA,TRBJ2-7,few,TRBV30
CASSLTGQGKNEQFF,TGTGCCAGCAGTTTAACCGGACAGGGGAAGAATGAGCAGTTCTTC,TRBD1,TRBJ2-1,NA,TRBV28
CASSLGPTDRYTF,TGCGCCAGCAGCTTGGGGCCGACAGATCGCTACACCTTC,NA,TRBJ1-2,NA,TRBV5-1
CASSPSGDGGTDTQYF,TGTGCCAGCAGCCCTAGTGGGGACGGCGGCACAGATACGCAGTATTTT,NA,TRBJ2-3,NA,TRBV7-2
CASVRGRLPGGGELFF,TGTGCCAGCGTCAGGGGCCGACTACCCGGGGGAGGGGAGCTGTTTTTT,NA,TRBJ2-2,NA,TRBV2
CASSPPGSDTQYF,TGTGCCAGCTCACCACCCGGGTCGGATACGCAGTATTTT,NA,TRBJ2-3,once,TRBV18
CAWNQGAGKNIQYF,TGTGCCTGGAATCAGGGGGCAGGCAAAAACATTCAGTACTTC,TRBD1,TRBJ2-4,NA,TRBV30
CASSRGAGAKETQYF,TGTGCCAGCAGCCGGGGGGCGGGGGCCAAAGAGACCCAGTACTTC,NA,TRBJ2-5,NA,TRBV7-6
CASSYEGNQPQHF,TGCGCCAGCAGCTACGAAGGAAATCAGCCCCAGCATTTT,NA,TRBJ1-5,once,TRBV5-1
CASSPRGAGGMSVEAFF,TGTGCCAGCAGCCCGAGGGGGGCAGGGGGCATGTCAGTTGAAGCTTTCTTT,TRBD1,TRBJ1-1,NA,TRBV28
CASSLEGVAGNTIYF,TGTGCCAGCAGCTTAGAAGGGGTGGCTGGAAACACCATATATTTT,NA,TRBJ1-3,once,TRBV7-9
CASSPRQGYYGYTF,TGTGCCAGTAGTCCCCGACAGGGATACTATGGCTACACCTTC,TRBD1,TRBJ1-2,NA,TRBV19
CASSGGPTYEQYF,TGTGCCAGCAGCGGCGGGCCAACCTACGAGCAGTACTTC,NA,TRBJ2-7,NA,TRBV7-8
CASSRERGNTGELFF,TGTGCCAGCAGCCGCGAGAGGGGGAACACCGGGGAGCTGTTTTTT,NA,TRBJ2-2,NA,TRBV11-2
CASSYSGGSGNEQFF,TGTGCCAGCAGTTACTCGGGCGGGAGTGGCAATGAGCAGTTCTTC,TRBD2,TRBJ2-1,NA,TRBV6-6
CASSKGGNYEQYF,TGTGCCAGCAGTAAAGGGGGCAACTACGAGCAGTACTTC,TRBD1,TRBJ2-7,NA,TRBV28
CASSQAGSPNTIYF,TGTGCCAGCAGCCAAGCAGGGTCGCCAAACACCATATATTTT,NA,TRBJ1-3,NA,TRBV14
CASSLVGGWGGTDTQYF,TGTGCCAGCAGCTTAGTCGGCGGTTGGGGCGGCACAGATACGCAGTATTTT,NA,TRBJ2-3,NA,TRBV13
CSVEGPGTNYNEQFF,TGCAGCGTTGAAGGTCCCGGGACTAACTACAATGAGCAGTTCTTC,TRBD2,TRBJ2-1,NA,TRBV29-1
CASSLIREGPYEQYF,TGTGCCAGCAGCCTAATTCGGGAGGGCCCCTACGAGCAGTACTTC,TRBD2,TRBJ2-7,NA,TRBV4-2
CASRLTSPQETQYF,TGTGCCAGCAGATTGACTAGCCCGCAAGAGACCCAGTACTTC,TRBD2,TRBJ2-5,NA,TRBV28
CASSQSAGFPHQPQHF,TGCGCCAGCAGCCAATCTGCCGGGTTCCCCCATCAGCCCCAGCATTTT,NA,TRBJ1-5,NA,TRBV4-3
CASSDGLAGGPHYYEQYF,TGTGCCAGCAGCGACGGGCTAGCGGGAGGGCCCCACTACTACGAGCAGTACTTC,TRBD2,TRBJ2-7,NA,TRBV7-2
CASSWGGWGNTIYF,TGTGCCAGCAGCTGGGGAGGATGGGGAAACACCATATATTTT,NA,TRBJ1-3,NA,TRBV7-2
CASSRGQGPGAEAFF,TGCGCCAGCAGCCGGGGACAGGGGCCGGGGGCTGAAGCTTTCTTT,TRBD1,TRBJ1-1,NA,TRBV5-1
CASSSRDEQYF,TGTGCCAGCAGCTCCAGGGACGAGCAGTACTTC,NA,TRBJ2-7,few,TRBV7-9
CASSQRGDRGGGEKLFF,TGTGCCAGCAGCCAAAGGGGGGACAGGGGAGGAGGTGAAAAACTGTTTTTT,TRBD1,TRBJ1-4,NA,TRBV5-6